Listed below are T cell receptor beta chains from one sample, sequenced in a study of shared clonotypes between healthy human individuals. The repertoire was sequenced with immunoSEQ multiplex PCR; TCRdb's copy has only in-frame clones and lacks some. Here the sample spans about 1 million clones, under 80% being singletons. Sequenced: memory CD4+ T cells sorted from blood. The source of these receptors is a man aged 18-30 years in good health. CDR3s include the opening cysteine and the closing phenylalanine or tryptophan. The D gene is left open where the match is weak. The size field is filled for only some rows; it gives once, few, many or a size class.

d_call: .; clone_size: .; j_call: TRBJ2-7; v_call: TRBV28; cdr3_nt: TGTGCCAGCAGTTTTCGGGCCTACGAGCAGTACTTC; cdr3_aa: CASSFRAYEQYF
d_call: TRBD2; clone_size: once; j_call: TRBJ2-3; v_call: TRBV6-5; cdr3_nt: TGTGCCAGCAGTACTCGCGGGAGGGCGACAGATACGCAGTATTTT; cdr3_aa: CASSTRGRATDTQYF
d_call: .; clone_size: .; j_call: TRBJ1-1; v_call: TRBV2; cdr3_nt: TGTGCCAGCAGTGAACAGGGTTACACTGAAGCTTTCTTT; cdr3_aa: CASSEQGYTEAFF
d_call: .; clone_size: .; j_call: TRBJ1-3; v_call: TRBV6-1; cdr3_nt: TGTGCCAGCAGTGAACGGGCAGGGAGCTCTGGAAACACCATATATTTT; cdr3_aa: CASSERAGSSGNTIYF
d_call: TRBD2; clone_size: .; j_call: TRBJ2-3; v_call: TRBV4-3; cdr3_nt: TGCGCCAGCAGCCAAGATGGGACTAGCTCAGATACGCAGTATTTT; cdr3_aa: CASSQDGTSSDTQYF
d_call: .; clone_size: .; j_call: TRBJ1-6; v_call: TRBV6-6; cdr3_nt: TGTGCCAGCCAAGCGAGCTCCTATAATTCACCCCTCCACTTT; cdr3_aa: CASQASSYNSPLHF
d_call: TRBD2; clone_size: few; j_call: TRBJ2-1; v_call: TRBV5-8; cdr3_nt: TGTGCCAGCAGTGATAGCGGGAGTAATGAGCAGTTCTTC; cdr3_aa: CASSDSGSNEQFF
d_call: .; clone_size: .; j_call: TRBJ1-1; v_call: TRBV5-4; cdr3_nt: TGTGCCAGCAGCATGACCGGGACGGGGCGCGCTGAAGCTTTCTTT; cdr3_aa: CASSMTGTGRAEAFF
d_call: .; clone_size: once; j_call: TRBJ2-1; v_call: TRBV6-5; cdr3_nt: TGTGCCAGCACCCTGAACGGTGTGCAGTTCTTC; cdr3_aa: CASTLNGVQFF
d_call: TRBD1; clone_size: few; j_call: TRBJ2-5; v_call: TRBV7-9; cdr3_nt: TGTGCCAGCAGCTTTTACGGACAGGGGCAAGAGACCCAGTACTTC; cdr3_aa: CASSFYGQGQETQYF
d_call: .; clone_size: .; j_call: TRBJ2-5; v_call: TRBV7-2; cdr3_nt: TGTGCCAGCAGCTTAGGTTCCAGTAAAGAGACCCAGTACTTC; cdr3_aa: CASSLGSSKETQYF
d_call: .; clone_size: .; j_call: TRBJ1-5; v_call: TRBV7-2; cdr3_nt: TGTGCCAGCAGCTCGCAGACGAGGGGCGGTCAGCCCCAGCATTTT; cdr3_aa: CASSSQTRGGQPQHF
d_call: TRBD2; clone_size: .; j_call: TRBJ2-3; v_call: TRBV7-9; cdr3_nt: TGTGCCAGCAGCCCAGGCGGGGGGCCGTGGGATACGCAGTATTTT; cdr3_aa: CASSPGGGPWDTQYF
d_call: .; clone_size: .; j_call: TRBJ1-2; v_call: TRBV10-3; cdr3_nt: TGTGCCATCAGTGAGGGGGTGAACTATGGCTACACCTTC; cdr3_aa: CAISEGVNYGYTF
d_call: .; clone_size: .; j_call: TRBJ2-1; v_call: TRBV4-3; cdr3_nt: TGCGCCAGCAGCCAAGGAGCAAGGGGGATCTACAATGAGCAGTTCTTC; cdr3_aa: CASSQGARGIYNEQFF
d_call: .; clone_size: .; j_call: TRBJ1-2; v_call: TRBV6-5; cdr3_nt: TGTGCCAGCAAAGTAATGGAAGCTAACTATGGCTACACCTTC; cdr3_aa: CASKVMEANYGYTF
d_call: .; clone_size: .; j_call: TRBJ2-5; v_call: TRBV7-2; cdr3_nt: TGTGCCAGCAGCTTCGGAGGCTCAATACAAGAGACCCAGTACTTC; cdr3_aa: CASSFGGSIQETQYF
d_call: .; clone_size: .; j_call: TRBJ1-5; v_call: TRBV4-1; cdr3_nt: TGCGCCAGCAGCCAAGAAAGCAGTAGCAATCAGCCCCAGCATTTT; cdr3_aa: CASSQESSSNQPQHF
d_call: TRBD2; clone_size: .; j_call: TRBJ2-5; v_call: TRBV9; cdr3_nt: TGTGCCAGCAGCGCCAGGACTAGCGGGAGATATGAGACCCAGTACTTC; cdr3_aa: CASSARTSGRYETQYF
d_call: .; clone_size: .; j_call: TRBJ1-5; v_call: TRBV7-2; cdr3_nt: TGTGCCAGCACCGGCGGGGAGAAGGGCAATCAGCCCCAGCATTTT; cdr3_aa: CASTGGEKGNQPQHF
d_call: TRBD1; clone_size: .; j_call: TRBJ2-3; v_call: TRBV7-6; cdr3_nt: TGTGCCAGCAGCTTAGATACAGGGGGAAAGACAGATACGCAGTATTTT; cdr3_aa: CASSLDTGGKTDTQYF
d_call: TRBD2; clone_size: .; j_call: TRBJ2-5; v_call: TRBV5-1; cdr3_nt: TGCGCCAGCAGCCTAGCGGGGGGAAAGTCGGAGACCCAGTACTTC; cdr3_aa: CASSLAGGKSETQYF
d_call: TRBD1; clone_size: .; j_call: TRBJ1-5; v_call: TRBV5-1; cdr3_nt: TGCGCCAGCAGCACAGGGGGGAGCAATCAGCCCCAGCATTTT; cdr3_aa: CASSTGGSNQPQHF
d_call: .; clone_size: .; j_call: TRBJ1-2; v_call: TRBV7-8; cdr3_nt: TGTGCCAGCAGCTTAGACGGGGGCTATGGCTACACCTTC; cdr3_aa: CASSLDGGYGYTF
d_call: .; clone_size: .; j_call: TRBJ2-7; v_call: TRBV5-4; cdr3_nt: TGTGCCAGCAGCTTGGCAGGGAACACCTACGAGCAGTACTTC; cdr3_aa: CASSLAGNTYEQYF
d_call: TRBD2; clone_size: few; j_call: TRBJ2-3; v_call: TRBV5-1; cdr3_nt: TGCGCCAGCAGTACTAGCGGGGGGCGCGGCACAGATACGCAGTATTTT; cdr3_aa: CASSTSGGRGTDTQYF
d_call: .; clone_size: .; j_call: TRBJ2-2; v_call: TRBV11-2; cdr3_nt: TGTGTCTCCACCACCGGAGCGAACACCGGGGAGCTGTTTTTT; cdr3_aa: CVSTTGANTGELFF
d_call: TRBD2; clone_size: .; j_call: TRBJ2-3; v_call: TRBV19; cdr3_nt: TGTGCCAGTAGTACGACTAGCGGGGGCACAGATACGCAGTATTTT; cdr3_aa: CASSTTSGGTDTQYF
d_call: .; clone_size: .; j_call: TRBJ1-4; v_call: TRBV30; cdr3_nt: TGTGCCTGGAGTGAGAGTCTAACCAATGAAAAACTGTTTTTT; cdr3_aa: CAWSESLTNEKLFF
d_call: .; clone_size: .; j_call: TRBJ2-2; v_call: TRBV5-4; cdr3_nt: TGTGCCAGCAGCCCGCAAGGGGGAGCGAACACCGGGGAGCTGTTTTTT; cdr3_aa: CASSPQGGANTGELFF
d_call: TRBD2; clone_size: .; j_call: TRBJ2-7; v_call: TRBV18; cdr3_nt: TGTGCCAGCTCACCCCAGGGCCTAGCGGCCTACGAGCAGTACTTC; cdr3_aa: CASSPQGLAAYEQYF
d_call: .; clone_size: .; j_call: TRBJ2-7; v_call: TRBV5-1; cdr3_nt: TGCGCCAGCAGCTTGGCGGGGGACGAGCAGTACTTC; cdr3_aa: CASSLAGDEQYF
d_call: .; clone_size: .; j_call: TRBJ2-1; v_call: TRBV15; cdr3_nt: TGTGCCACCAGCAGAGATTCTATAAAGTTGCGGGGCGAGCAGTTCTTC; cdr3_aa: CATSRDSIKLRGEQFF
d_call: .; clone_size: .; j_call: TRBJ1-1; v_call: TRBV2; cdr3_nt: TGTGCCAGCATCCCGGGGCGTTTTGAAGCTTTCTTT; cdr3_aa: CASIPGRFEAFF
d_call: .; clone_size: .; j_call: TRBJ1-1; v_call: TRBV30; cdr3_nt: TGTGCCTGGAGTGTACGTTTTAGGGGCGCGAACACTGAAGCTTTCTTT; cdr3_aa: CAWSVRFRGANTEAFF
d_call: .; clone_size: .; j_call: TRBJ1-2; v_call: TRBV6-5; cdr3_nt: TGTGCCAGCAGGGAGGTAGGGGGGGGCTATGGCTACACCTTC; cdr3_aa: CASREVGGGYGYTF
d_call: .; clone_size: .; j_call: TRBJ2-7; v_call: TRBV18; cdr3_nt: TGTGCCAGCTCACCTCGGGGAGGCGAGCAGTACTTC; cdr3_aa: CASSPRGGEQYF
d_call: .; clone_size: .; j_call: TRBJ1-4; v_call: TRBV19; cdr3_nt: TGTGCCAGTAGTATCCCCGGTGGTAATGAAAAACTGTTTTTT; cdr3_aa: CASSIPGGNEKLFF
d_call: TRBD1; clone_size: .; j_call: TRBJ1-6; v_call: TRBV19; cdr3_nt: TGTGCCAGTAAAGATACAGGGGAAGGTTCACCCCTCCACTTT; cdr3_aa: CASKDTGEGSPLHF
d_call: .; clone_size: .; j_call: TRBJ1-3; v_call: TRBV7-9; cdr3_nt: TGTGCCAGCAGCTTAGGACAGGCTACTGGAAACACCATATATTTT; cdr3_aa: CASSLGQATGNTIYF
d_call: TRBD1; clone_size: .; j_call: TRBJ1-1; v_call: TRBV29-1; cdr3_nt: TGCAGCGTTGATCCGGGACAGGGGGTCACTGAAGCTTTCTTT; cdr3_aa: CSVDPGQGVTEAFF
d_call: .; clone_size: .; j_call: TRBJ2-2; v_call: TRBV5-1; cdr3_nt: TGCGCCAGCAGCTCGGGAGAGGTGAACACCGGGGAGCTGTTTTTT; cdr3_aa: CASSSGEVNTGELFF